Below are 24 T cell receptor beta chains sequenced from a single sample in a study of cytomegalovirus exposure and HLA in healthy donors. The PCR was carried out with 60 Vbeta primers and 13 Jbeta primers. The repertoire was sequenced with immunoSEQ multiplex PCR; TCRdb's copy has only in-frame clones and lacks some. The table lists some 150,000 clones, around 80% of them singletons. Input material: PBMCs. The receptors were sampled from a woman aged 50 to 60 in good health and CMV-seronegative.

This rearrangement joins TRBV4-1 to TRBJ1-2, with D uncertain. V was cut by 0 bases and J by 0 bases, with 11 bases left in between. Germline loops: CDR1 MGHRA, CDR2 YSYEKL. The CDR3 has 16 amino acids. This CDR3 is CASSQEGGPANYGYTF. The CDR3 bases are TGCGCCAGCAGCCAAGAAGGCGGGCCGGCTAACTATGGCTACACCTTC.

This clone was detected only a few times. V gene TRBV5-4 combines with J gene TRBJ2-2; TRBD1 agrees at 11 bases. The trim removed 0 bases at V and 3 bases at J, leaving 1 base unmatched. CDR1 and CDR2 (germline): SGHNT, YYREEE (reference sequence). The CDR3 contains 16 residues. The CDR3 DNA reads TGTGCCAGCAGCTTGGGGACAGGGGGCTACACCGGGGAGCTGTTTTTT. This codes for CASSLGTGGYTGELFF.

The rearrangement uses TRBV2 and TRBJ1-5; D perhaps matches TRBD1 (6 bases). The V gene lost 1 base and the J gene lost 1 base, with 8 bases spanning the gap. The V gene's germline CDR1 is SNHLY and CDR2 FYNNEI. The CDR3 totals 15 residues. This CDR3 is CASSEGRGSNQPQHF. CDR3 DNA: TGTGCCAGCAGTGAAGGCAGGGGCAGCAATCAGCCCCAGCATTTT.

The V and J genes are TRBV4-3 and TRBJ2-1; 10 nucleotides align to TRBD2. Germline CDR1 is LGHNA and CDR2 is YSLEER. The CDR3 is 15 amino acids. Trimming at V came to 4 bases and at J to 6 bases, leaving 6 bases not matched to a gene. The CDR3 coding sequence is TGCGCCAGCAGCCTCGTTCTAGCGGGGGCCAATGAGCAGTTCTTC. This codes for CASSLVLAGANEQFF.

V usage is TRBV9 and J usage is TRBJ1-1; 7 bases fit TRBD1. CDR1 and CDR2 (germline): SGDLS, YYNGEE. Trimming removed 0 bases from V and 5 bases from J; junction bases left unmatched: 10. The CDR3 covers 16 residues. Here the CDR3 reads CASSVAPGGGGTEAFF. CDR3 DNA: TGTGCCAGCAGCGTAGCCCCAGGGGGAGGAGGTACTGAAGCTTTCTTT.

CDR3 DNA: TGTGCCAGCACCCCCCGCGGGGGTGGAAACACCATATATTTT. Protein product: CASTPRGGGNTIYF. This chain connects TRBV25-1 to TRBJ1-3, with D possibly being TRBD1 (5 bases). V was trimmed by 7 bases and J by 3 bases, leaving 13 bases between them. CDR3 length: 14 amino acids. The V gene's germline CDR1 is MGHDK and CDR2 SYGVNS. The full variable domain, with the rest looked up from reference TRBV25-1 and TRBJ1-3, is EADIYQTPRYLVIGTGKKITLECSQTMGHDKMYWYQQDPGMELHLIHYSYGVNSTEKGDLSSESTVSRIRTEHFPLTLESARPSHTSQYLCASTPRGGGNTIYFGEGSWLTVV.

This chain uses TRBV11-1 with TRBJ2-7; TRBD1 matches 7 bases. The CDR3 runs 14 residues. Looked up from germline, CDR1 is SGHAT and CDR2 is FQDESV (reference sequence). The V and J ends lost 5 bases and 6 bases, in that order; junction bases with no gene match: 10. The DNA for the CDR3 is TGTGCCAGCAGCATTCCGGGACAGTTAACCGAGCAGTACTTC. It is translated as CASSIPGQLTEQYF.

V and J are TRBV6-4 and TRBJ2-3; 7 bases are a match to TRBD2. CDR1 and CDR2 (germline): MRHNA, SNTAGT. V was clipped by 2 bases and J by 3 bases; unmatched bases: 8. The CDR3 covers 16 residues. CDR3 nucleotides: TGTGCCAGCAGTGACGGGGCGGGAGATTCAACAGATACGCAGTATTTT. It encodes CASSDGAGDSTDTQYF.

Here the CDR3 DNA reads TGTGCCAGCAGCTTTAGCGAGTGGCGGGAGGGCCTAAGAGGGGCCAACGTCCTGACTTTC. Its protein is CASSFSEWREGLRGANVLTF. The gene calls are TRBV7-3 and TRBJ2-6; 9 bases are shared with TRBD2. The germline V gene encodes CDR1 SGHTA and CDR2 FQGTGA. The CDR3 is made up of 20 amino acids. Unmatched junction bases numbered 16, after V lost 3 bases and J lost 4 bases.

This chain uses TRBV6-5 with TRBJ2-7, with TRBD2 identical over 8 bases. Germline assignment: CDR1 MNHEY and CDR2 SVGAGI. With 8 bases clipped from V and 1 base from J, the junction kept 7 bases outside the gene matches. The CDR3 covers 14 residues. The chain's CDR3 is CASGLAGHSYEQYF. The CDR3 DNA reads TGTGCCAGCGGGTTAGCGGGACATTCCTACGAGCAGTACTTC.

The chain joins TRBV28 to TRBJ1-5, with D unresolved. Trimming shortened V by 6 bases and J by 0 bases, and 9 bases separated the two germline ends. The germline V gene encodes CDR1 MDHEN and CDR2 SYDVKM. The CDR3 is made up of 14 amino acids. The CDR3 DNA is TGTGCCAGCAGCTCGGCGGGTAGCAATCAGCCCCAGCATTTT. It is translated as CASSSAGSNQPQHF.

This chain uses TRBV19 with TRBJ1-5; TRBD1 agrees at 8 bases. The CDR3 loop spans 16 amino acids. Germline CDR1 LNHDA, CDR2 SQIVND (reference sequence). Germline trimming cut 5 bases from V and 3 bases from J; bases unmatched to any gene: 9. CDR3 sequence (DNA): TGTGCCAGTAGTCCAATTGACAGGGGCTTCAATCAGCCCCAGCATTTT. Amino acids: CASSPIDRGFNQPQHF.

The chain couples TRBV5-1 to TRBJ1-1, with 8 bases that match TRBD1. J gave up 0 bases and V 0 bases, and 4 bases lay outside the gene matches. The CDR3 loop spans 16 amino acids. Germline V gene lookup returns CDR1 SGHRS and CDR2 YFSETQ. This CDR3 is CASSLVAGGLNTEAFF. The CDR3 bases are TGCGCCAGCAGCTTGGTGGCAGGGGGCCTGAACACTGAAGCTTTCTTT.

The J gene is TRBJ2-1, the V gene TRBV7-3; the match to TRBD2 covers 11 bases. Germline V gene lookup returns CDR1 SGHTA and CDR2 FQGTGA. The J segment lost 5 bases and the V segment lost 5 bases, leaving 17 bases of the junction unmatched. This CDR3 is 19 amino acids long. The CDR3 spells CASSPRLAGSWIEDNEQFF. The CDR3, as DNA: TGTGCCAGCAGCCCCCGACTAGCGGGGAGTTGGATTGAGGACAATGAGCAGTTCTTC.

This chain links TRBV7-9 with TRBJ1-2, with D perhaps TRBD1 (6 bases). The CDR3 is 15 residues long. Germline assignment: CDR1 SEHNR and CDR2 FQNEAQ (reference sequence). Trimming took 0 bases from V and 3 from J, leaving 11 bases between them. Here the CDR3 DNA reads TGTGCCAGCAGCTTAGCGGCAGGGGTAGACTATGGCTACACCTTC. This codes for CASSLAAGVDYGYTF. The whole variable domain, filled in from reference TRBV7-9 and TRBJ1-2, reads DTGVSQNPRHKITKRGQNVTFRCDPISEHNRLYWYRQTLGQGPEFLTYFQNEAQLEKSRLLSDRFSAERPKGSFSTLEIQRTEQGDSAMYLCASSLAAGVDYGYTFGSGTRLTVV.

The chain joins TRBV10-3 to TRBJ2-7; TRBD1 agrees at 12 bases. Germline lookup yields CDR1 ENHRY and CDR2 SYGVKD. The V and J ends lost 5 bases and 3 bases, in that order; junction bases with no gene match: 11. CDR3 length: 17 residues. The CDR3 sequence is CAISKTGTGGQRYEQYF. In DNA, the CDR3 is TGTGCCATCAGTAAAACCGGGACAGGGGGCCAACGCTACGAGCAGTACTTC.

For this clone: The same CDR3 also results from other DNA sequences found in this sample. The chain has TRBV7-2 and TRBJ2-1, with TRBD2 as a possible D gene (5 bases). V lost 1 base to trimming and J lost 0 bases, with 7 bases between them. CDR1 and CDR2 from the germline V gene are SGHTA and FQGNSA. CDR3 length: 15 residues. The CDR3 coding sequence is TGTGCCAGCAGCTTAGTAGGGAGCTCCTACAATGAGCAGTTCTTC. Translation: CASSLVGSSYNEQFF.

V gene TRBV27 combines with J gene TRBJ1-4, with no clear D. This CDR3 is 15 amino acids long. V shed 4 bases and J shed 3 bases, with 12 bases lying between them. Germline V gene sequence: CDR1 MNHEY, CDR2 SMNVEV (reference sequence). The CDR3 DNA follows: TGTGCCAGCAGTTACCCCGTCGACTCTAATGAAAAACTGTTTTTT. Its protein is CASSYPVDSNEKLFF.

The J gene is TRBJ2-5, the V gene TRBV5-6; no reliable D call. The J call could be wrong; TRBJ2-7 is a better fit for the DNA end. Per the germline V gene, CDR1 is SGHDT and CDR2 is YYEEEE. CDR3 length equals 11 residues. Here the CDR3 reads CASSLGYEQYF. The CDR3 region has the DNA TGTGCCAGCAGCTTGGGATACGAGCAGTACTTC.

The genes are TRBV29-1 and TRBJ1-1, with a tentative D call TRBD1 (6 bases). The V and J ends lost 1 base and 4 bases respectively, with 13 bases between them. The CDR3 runs to 14 residues. Germline V gene data show CDR1 as SQVTM and CDR2 as ANQGSEA. The CDR3 sequence is CSVEVQGQGTEAFF. In DNA, the CDR3 is TGCAGCGTTGAAGTCCAGGGGCAGGGCACTGAAGCTTTCTTT.

The rearrangement uses TRBV7-2 and TRBJ2-1; D may be TRBD2 (6 bases). This CDR3 comprises 15 residues. Germline V gives CDR1 SGHTA, CDR2 FQGNSA. V was pared by 5 bases and J by 4 bases, with 15 bases between. The CDR3 DNA reads as TGTGCCAGCAGCCACGGGACTCAGGTTTACAATGAGCAGTTCTTC. It specifies CASSHGTQVYNEQFF. Together with reference TRBV7-2 and TRBJ2-1, the CDR3 gives the full variable domain: GAGVSQSPSNKVTEKGKDVELRCDPISGHTALYWYRQSLGQGLEFLIYFQGNSAPDKSGLPSDRFSAERTGGSVSTLTIQRTQQEDSAVYLCASSHGTQVYNEQFFGPGTRLTVL.

The chain uses TRBV29-1 and TRBJ2-1; D not resolved. CDR3 length equals 15 residues. The germline CDR1 and CDR2 sequences are SQVTM and ANQGSEA. V dropped 5 bases and J dropped 1 base, with 15 bases sitting between them. CDR3 sequence reads: CSVPPHDRSYNEQFF. The CDR3 DNA sequence: TGCAGCGTTCCCCCTCACGATAGATCCTACAATGAGCAGTTCTTC.

As concerns this clone: Its ends do not fully match the called genes, so a read error is possible. This CDR3 reads CSSGLAASNEQFF. The CDR3 DNA reads as TGTTCCAGCGGACTAGCGGCATCCAATGAGCAGTTCTTC. This chain links TRBV7-9 with TRBJ2-1; TRBD2 aligns across 10 bases. From germline, CDR1 is SEHNR and CDR2 FQNEAQ (reference sequence). This CDR3 is built from 13 residues.

The V gene is TRBV6-1, the J gene TRBJ1-5; D call uncertain. Germline V CDR1 and CDR2: MNHNS, SASEGT. Trimming left V 7 bases short and J 0 bases short, with 7 bases between. This CDR3 spans 13 amino acids. Here the CDR3 DNA reads TGTGCCAGCACCGACTATAGCAATCAGCCCCAGCATTTT. Translating gives CASTDYSNQPQHF.